This passage covers 10 T cell receptor beta chains from one sample sequenced in a study of read filtering for tumor transcriptome and immune sequencing. The library was built from about 400 ng RNA with molecular barcoded adaptors for alpha/delta and beta/gamma chains. TCRdb recomputed calls from the reads with MiXCR, one row per CDR3 protein. The sample records 50,000 or so distinct CDR3 sequences, around a fifth being singletons. What was sequenced was a population of CD138-negative cells sorted from bone marrow. The receptors derive from a donor at least 40 years old with multiple myeloma.

This clonotype was observed once. One base away lies a much larger clone, so this may be a sequencing read error. DNA for the CDR3: TGTGCCAGCAACGGGACATCCATCAGTCAGCCCCAGCATTTT. This codes for CASNGTSISQPQHF. The chain joins TRBV6-1 to TRBJ1-5; D perhaps matches TRBD1 (6 bases). The CDR3 runs 14 residues. Trimming cost V 7 bases and J 6 bases, with 16 bases left between them. CDR1 is MNHNS, CDR2 SASEGT, per germline.

This clonotype has ten or more counts. The chain carries TRBV12-3 or TRBV12-4 and TRBJ2-1; D is undetermined. V lost 6 bases, J lost 15 bases, and 18 bases lay in between. The CDR3 sequence is 12 residues long. CDR3 region: CASSSLSSAGFF. In DNA form, the CDR3 reads TGTGCCAGCAGCTCCCTTAGTAGTGCTGGGTTCTTC.

Regarding this clonotype: Since a far larger clone is one base different, this is likely a read error. V and J are TRBV12-3 or TRBV12-4 and TRBJ2-6; tentative D call: TRBD1 (6 bases). This CDR3 comprises 15 residues. V was pared by 6 bases and J by 2 bases, with 11 bases between. The CDR3 sequence is CASSRGHPGANVLTF. CDR3 DNA: TGTGCCAGCAGCCGGGGACATCCTGGGGCCAACGTCCTGACTTTC.

This clonotype was observed many times. The chain links TRBV19 to TRBJ2-1; possible D gene TRBD1, 6 bases. In germline, CDR1 is LNHDA, CDR2 SQIVND (reference sequence). The CDR3 sequence is 13 residues long. Trimming pared 6 bases from V and 9 bases from J, leaving 15 bases between. The CDR3 DNA is TGTGCCAGTAGCCCAAGACAGGTGGCTGAGCAGTTCTTC. It translates to CASSPRQVAEQFF.

This clonotype has only a few counts. The chain has TRBV5-1 and TRBJ1-1; the D gene is possibly TRBD1 (5 bases). Looked up from germline, CDR1 is SGHRS and CDR2 is YFSETQ. Deletions cut 7 bases from V and 5 bases from J, with 18 bases between. The CDR3 contains 14 residues. The CDR3 DNA follows: TGCGCCAGCCTGGGTGGGGGAAGTTCGACTGAAGCTTTCTTT. Translation gives CASLGGGSSTEAFF.

This clonotype has at least ten counts. The CDR3 bases are TGTGCCAGCAGCTCCTTCTCTGGGGCCAACGTCCTGACTTTC. The encoded protein is CASSSFSGANVLTF. The genes are TRBV7-6 and TRBJ2-6; D is unclear. Trimming removed 4 bases at V and 0 bases at J, with 4 bases between. CDR1 and CDR2 (germline): SGHVS, FNYEAQ. This CDR3 spans 14 amino acids.

This clonotype was counted many times. The chain recombines TRBV12-3 or TRBV12-4 with TRBJ2-1, with 11 bases identical to TRBD2. CDR3 size: 12 residues. With 5 bases clipped from V and 10 bases from J, the junction kept 1 base outside the gene matches. The CDR3 coding sequence is TGTGCCAGCAGTCGACTAGCGGGAGAGCAGTTCTTC. Its protein is CASSRLAGEQFF.

This clonotype was seen repeatedly, ten times or more. CDR3 loop: CSAFYQYEQYF. As DNA, the CDR3 is TGCAGTGCTTTTTATCAGTACGAGCAGTACTTC. The chain couples TRBV20-1 to TRBJ2-7; D gene unclear. Trimming removed 5 bases at V and 4 bases at J, with 9 bases between. This CDR3 has 11 residues. CDR1 and CDR2 from the germline V gene are DFQATT and SNEGSKA (reference sequence).

In its sample, this clonotype was seen many times. The rearrangement joins TRBV5-1 to TRBJ2-3; 10 nucleotides align to TRBD2. CDR1 is SGHRS, CDR2 YFSETQ, per germline. The CDR3 runs to 16 residues. V trimming: 0 bases; J trimming: 6 bases; junction bases outside the gene matches: 7. CDR3 DNA sequence: TGCGCCAGCAGCTTGGTACCAGCGGGAGGGCAGGATACGCAGTATTTT. Protein product: CASSLVPAGGQDTQYF.

A word on this clonotype: Possible read error: a much larger clone is one base away. The chain is built from TRBV14 and TRBJ2-5; no clear D gene. There are 16 residues in the CDR3. The germline gives CDR1 SGHDN, CDR2 FVKESK. DNA for the CDR3: TGTGCCAGCAGCCAAGAAGATTACAGTCCCCAAGGGACCCAGTACTTC. Protein: CASSQEDYSPQGTQYF.